This TCR beta chain was captured by sequencing in a study of chemoradiotherapy in HPV16-positive cancers. Points from the study as a whole: Candidate HPV-specific clones and E7-related TCR motifs grew in tumor during treatment.

Worth noting for this clone: Antigen unknown.

Clones were sequenced by immunoSEQ multiplex PCR, and TCRdb holds only the in-frame ones, with some missing. Of under 500 clones in the sample, approximately 82% were seen once. This CDR3 comprises 17 residues. V lost 4 bases to trimming and J lost 2 bases; unmatched junction nucleotides: 12. CDR1 and CDR2 from the germline V gene are SGHRS and YFSETQ. The V and J genes are TRBV5-1 and TRBJ1-2; 9 positions match TRBD1. The clonotype was recovered from a human donor with HPV-associated anogenital cancer. The material sequenced was tumor tissue, taken from a patient who underwent chemoradiotherapy. The CDR3 region is CASSLWGGQGRNYGYTF. The DNA for the CDR3 is TGCGCCAGCAGCCTATGGGGGGGACAGGGTAGGAACTATGGCTACACCTTC.